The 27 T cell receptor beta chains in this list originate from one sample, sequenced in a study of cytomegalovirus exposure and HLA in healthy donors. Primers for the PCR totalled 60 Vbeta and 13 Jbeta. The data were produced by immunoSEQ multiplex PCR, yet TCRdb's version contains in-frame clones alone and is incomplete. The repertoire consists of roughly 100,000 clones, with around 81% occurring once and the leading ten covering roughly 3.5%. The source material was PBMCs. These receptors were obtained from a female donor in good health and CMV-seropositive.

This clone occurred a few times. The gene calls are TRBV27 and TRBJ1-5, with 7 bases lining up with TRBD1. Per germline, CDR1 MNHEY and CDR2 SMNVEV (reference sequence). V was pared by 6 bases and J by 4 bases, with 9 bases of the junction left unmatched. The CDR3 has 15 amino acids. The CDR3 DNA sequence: TGTGCCAGCAGGGTGGGACAGTGGGGGAATCAGCCCCAGCATTTT. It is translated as CASRVGQWGNQPQHF.

The CDR3 region has the DNA TGTGCCAGCTCAACCGGACTAGCGGGACACACAGATACGCAGTATTTT. Amino acid sequence: CASSTGLAGHTDTQYF. V and J are TRBV18 and TRBJ2-3; 12 nucleotides match TRBD2. The CDR3 length is 16 residues. In germline, CDR1 is KGHSH, CDR2 LQKENI. Losses at the gene ends were 5 bases for V and 2 bases for J; bases not matched to a gene: 5.

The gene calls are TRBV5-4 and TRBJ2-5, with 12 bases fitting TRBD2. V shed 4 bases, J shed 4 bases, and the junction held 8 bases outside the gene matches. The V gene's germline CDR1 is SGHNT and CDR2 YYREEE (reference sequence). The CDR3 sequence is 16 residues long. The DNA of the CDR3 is TGTGCCAGCAGCAGCCCGGCTAGCGGGGGGGTAGAGACCCAGTACTTC. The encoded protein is CASSSPASGGVETQYF.

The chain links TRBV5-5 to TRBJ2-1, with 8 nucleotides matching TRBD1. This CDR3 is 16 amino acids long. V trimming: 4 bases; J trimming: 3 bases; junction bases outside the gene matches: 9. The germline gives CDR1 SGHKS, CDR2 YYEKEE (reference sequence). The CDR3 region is CASSQRRQGRYNEQFF. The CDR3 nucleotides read TGTGCCAGCAGCCAACGGAGACAGGGGCGCTACAATGAGCAGTTCTTC.

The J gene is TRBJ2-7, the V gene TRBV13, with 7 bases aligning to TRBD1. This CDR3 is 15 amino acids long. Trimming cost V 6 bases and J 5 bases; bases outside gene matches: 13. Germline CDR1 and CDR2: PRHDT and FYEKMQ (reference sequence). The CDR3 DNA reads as TGTGCCAGCAGGCGAAAGACAGGGCGCGTCCACGAGCAGTACTTC. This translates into CASRRKTGRVHEQYF.

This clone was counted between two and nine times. The CDR3 loop is CASIKTGGIELFF. In DNA form, the CDR3 reads TGTGCCAGCATCAAGACAGGGGGTATAGAACTGTTTTTT. J is TRBJ1-4 and V is TRBV6-1; 9 positions match TRBD1. Germline CDR1 MNHNS, CDR2 SASEGT. The CDR3 extends over 13 amino acids. The trim removed 7 bases at V and 12 bases at J, leaving 9 bases unmatched.

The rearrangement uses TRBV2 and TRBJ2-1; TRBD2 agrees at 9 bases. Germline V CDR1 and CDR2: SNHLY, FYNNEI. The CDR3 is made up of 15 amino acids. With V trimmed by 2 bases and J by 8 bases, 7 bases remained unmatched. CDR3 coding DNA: TGTGCCAGCAGTGAAACCCCGGGACTAGCTTATGAGCAGTTCTTC. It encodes CASSETPGLAYEQFF.

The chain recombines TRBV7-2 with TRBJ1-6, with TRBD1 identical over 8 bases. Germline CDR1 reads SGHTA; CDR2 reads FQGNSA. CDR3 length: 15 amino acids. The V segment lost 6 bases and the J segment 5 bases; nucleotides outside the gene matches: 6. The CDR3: CASSPGTGNNSPLHF. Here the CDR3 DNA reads TGTGCCAGCAGTCCCGGGACAGGAAATAATTCACCCCTCCACTTT.

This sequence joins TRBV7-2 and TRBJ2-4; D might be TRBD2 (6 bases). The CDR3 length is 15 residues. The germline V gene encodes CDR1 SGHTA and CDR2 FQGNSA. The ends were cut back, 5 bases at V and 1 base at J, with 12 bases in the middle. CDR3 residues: CASSQFGGAKNIQYF. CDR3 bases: TGTGCCAGCAGCCAATTTGGGGGGGCCAAAAACATTCAGTACTTC.

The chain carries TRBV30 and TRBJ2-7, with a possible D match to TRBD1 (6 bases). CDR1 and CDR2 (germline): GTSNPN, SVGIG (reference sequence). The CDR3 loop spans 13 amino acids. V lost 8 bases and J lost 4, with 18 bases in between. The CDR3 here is CARAAGRGYEQYF. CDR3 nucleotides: TGTGCCCGAGCCGCGGGCAGGGGTTACGAGCAGTACTTC.

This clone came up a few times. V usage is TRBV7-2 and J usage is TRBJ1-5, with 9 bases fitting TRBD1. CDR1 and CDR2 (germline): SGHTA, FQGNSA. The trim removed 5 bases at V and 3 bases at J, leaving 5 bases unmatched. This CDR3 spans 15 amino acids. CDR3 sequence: CASSGQGKSNQPQHF. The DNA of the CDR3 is TGTGCCAGCAGCGGACAGGGGAAGTCCAATCAGCCCCAGCATTTT.

CDR3: CASSFIGAGGDIQYF. Here the CDR3 DNA reads TGTGCCAGCAGTTTCATTGGGGCAGGGGGCGACATTCAGTACTTC. V usage is TRBV28 and J usage is TRBJ2-4; TRBD1 matches 8 bases. With 3 bases clipped from V and 8 bases from J, the junction kept 9 bases outside the gene matches. The germline gives CDR1 MDHEN, CDR2 SYDVKM. The CDR3 has 15 residues.

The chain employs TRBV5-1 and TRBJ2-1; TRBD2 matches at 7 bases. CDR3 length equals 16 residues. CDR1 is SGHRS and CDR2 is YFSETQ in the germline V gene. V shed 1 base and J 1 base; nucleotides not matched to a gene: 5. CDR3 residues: CASSLREGGSYNEQFF. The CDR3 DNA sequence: TGCGCCAGCAGCTTGAGGGAGGGAGGGTCCTACAATGAGCAGTTCTTC.

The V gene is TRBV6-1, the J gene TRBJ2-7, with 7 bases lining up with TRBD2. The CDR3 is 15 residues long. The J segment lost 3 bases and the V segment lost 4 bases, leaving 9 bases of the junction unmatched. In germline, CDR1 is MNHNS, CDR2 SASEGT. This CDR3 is CASSVSGNAGYEQYF. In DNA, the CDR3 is TGTGCCAGCAGTGTGAGCGGGAACGCTGGCTACGAGCAGTACTTC.

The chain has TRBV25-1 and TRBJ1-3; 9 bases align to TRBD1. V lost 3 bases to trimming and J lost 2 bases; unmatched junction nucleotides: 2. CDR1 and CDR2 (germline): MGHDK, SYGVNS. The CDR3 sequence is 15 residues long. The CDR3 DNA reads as TGTGCCAGCAGTGAGTACAGGGGGCCTGGAAACACCATATATTTT. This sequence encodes CASSEYRGPGNTIYF. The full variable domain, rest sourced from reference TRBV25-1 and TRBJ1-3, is EADIYQTPRYLVIGTGKKITLECSQTMGHDKMYWYQQDPGMELHLIHYSYGVNSTEKGDLSSESTVSRIRTEHFPLTLESARPSHTSQYLCASSEYRGPGNTIYFGEGSWLTVV.

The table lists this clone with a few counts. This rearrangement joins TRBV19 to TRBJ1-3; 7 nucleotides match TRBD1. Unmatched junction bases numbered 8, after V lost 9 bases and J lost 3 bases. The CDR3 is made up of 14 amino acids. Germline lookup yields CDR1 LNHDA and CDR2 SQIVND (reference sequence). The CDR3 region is CASSQGISGNTIYF. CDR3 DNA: TGTGCCAGCTCACAGGGGATCAGTGGAAACACCATATATTTT.

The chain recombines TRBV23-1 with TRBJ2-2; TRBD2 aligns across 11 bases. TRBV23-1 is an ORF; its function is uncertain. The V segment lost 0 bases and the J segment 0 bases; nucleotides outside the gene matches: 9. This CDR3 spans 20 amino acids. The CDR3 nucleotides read TGCGCCAGCAGTCAATCGATACCGGGACTAGCGGAAGCGAACACCGGGGAGCTGTTTTTT. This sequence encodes CASSQSIPGLAEANTGELFF.

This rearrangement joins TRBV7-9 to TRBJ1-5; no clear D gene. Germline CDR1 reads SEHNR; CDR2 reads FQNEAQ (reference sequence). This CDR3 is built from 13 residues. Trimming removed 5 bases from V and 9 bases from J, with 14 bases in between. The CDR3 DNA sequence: TGTGCCAGCAGCCCTTTATCGGGAGGGCCCCAGCATTTT. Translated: CASSPLSGGPQHF.

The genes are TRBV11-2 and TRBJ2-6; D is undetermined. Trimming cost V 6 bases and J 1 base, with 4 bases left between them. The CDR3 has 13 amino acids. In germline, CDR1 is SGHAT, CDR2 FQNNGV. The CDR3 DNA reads TGTGCCAGCAGGAGATCTGGGGCCAACGTCCTGACTTTC. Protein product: CASRRSGANVLTF.

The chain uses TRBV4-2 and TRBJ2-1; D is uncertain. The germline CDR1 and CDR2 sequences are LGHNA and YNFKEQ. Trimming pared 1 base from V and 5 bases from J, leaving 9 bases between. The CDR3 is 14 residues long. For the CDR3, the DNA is TGTGCCAGCAGCCAAGTTAGGAGCCACAATGAGCAGTTCTTC. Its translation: CASSQVRSHNEQFF.

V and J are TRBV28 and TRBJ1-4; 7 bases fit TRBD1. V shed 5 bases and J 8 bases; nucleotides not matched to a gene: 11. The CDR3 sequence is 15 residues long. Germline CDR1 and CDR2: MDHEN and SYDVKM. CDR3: CASSVQTGEREKLFF. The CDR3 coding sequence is TGTGCCAGCAGTGTCCAAACAGGGGAACGGGAAAAACTGTTTTTT.

The CDR3 sequence is CASSLSPTNYGYTF. The CDR3 DNA sequence: TGTGCCAGCAGCTTATCACCTACTAACTATGGCTACACCTTC. The chain employs TRBV7-2 and TRBJ1-2; the D is unclear. The germline V gene has CDR1 SGHTA and CDR2 FQGNSA. Between the trimmed V and J ends, which lost 2 bases and 0 bases, there was a span of 7 bases. There are 14 residues in the CDR3.

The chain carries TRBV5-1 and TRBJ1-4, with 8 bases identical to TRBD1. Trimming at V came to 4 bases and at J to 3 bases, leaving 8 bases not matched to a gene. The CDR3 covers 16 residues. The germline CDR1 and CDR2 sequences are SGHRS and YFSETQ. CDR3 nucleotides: TGCGCCAGCAGCCTAACATGGACAGGGTCTAATGAAAAACTGTTTTTT. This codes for CASSLTWTGSNEKLFF.

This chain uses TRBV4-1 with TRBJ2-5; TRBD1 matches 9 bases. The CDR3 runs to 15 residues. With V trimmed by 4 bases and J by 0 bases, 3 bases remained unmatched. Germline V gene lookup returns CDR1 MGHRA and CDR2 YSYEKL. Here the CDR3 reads CASSPRDRDQETQYF. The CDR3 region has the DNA TGCGCCAGCAGCCCACGGGACAGGGACCAAGAGACCCAGTACTTC.

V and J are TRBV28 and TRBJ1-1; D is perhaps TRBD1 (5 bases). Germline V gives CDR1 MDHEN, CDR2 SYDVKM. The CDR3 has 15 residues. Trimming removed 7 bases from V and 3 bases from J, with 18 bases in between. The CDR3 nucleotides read TGTGCCAGCACTAACCGGGGGTTTAGGGACACTGAAGCTTTCTTT. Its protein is CASTNRGFRDTEAFF.

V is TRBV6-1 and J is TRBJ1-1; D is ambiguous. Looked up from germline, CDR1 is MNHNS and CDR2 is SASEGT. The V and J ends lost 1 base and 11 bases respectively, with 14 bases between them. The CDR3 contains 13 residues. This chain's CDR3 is CASSEVPSSEAFF. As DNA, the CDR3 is TGTGCCAGCAGTGAAGTCCCCTCCTCGGAGGCTTTCTTT.

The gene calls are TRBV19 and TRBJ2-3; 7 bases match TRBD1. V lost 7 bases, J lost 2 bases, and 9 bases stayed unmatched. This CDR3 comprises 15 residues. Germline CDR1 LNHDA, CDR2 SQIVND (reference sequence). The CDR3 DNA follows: TGTGCCAGTAACCCAACAGGGGATTTCACAGATACGCAGTATTTT. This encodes CASNPTGDFTDTQYF.